The clone carrying this TCR beta chain was counted a single time. Distinct nucleotide sequences in the sample also encode this CDR3. The CDR3 extends over 15 amino acids. V lost 3 bases, J lost 1 base, and 13 bases lay in between. The V gene's germline CDR1 is LNHNV and CDR2 YYDKDF (reference sequence). Original processing notes: Reference gene primer amplification in the assay estimated nucleated cell counts. The protocol was immunoSEQ multiplex PCR, while the TCRdb copy is restricted to in-frame clones and leaves out a portion. That table is the source of V, J and clone size, and D and trimming were worked out from the DNA. The sample shows 250,000 to 350,000 clones, 80% to 85% of them seen only once. The sample originates from a study of blood T cell repertoires in COVID-19. As for the study in general: Samples representing acute and convalescent COVID-19 were sourced from the United States, Italy and Spain. PBMCs, B-cell-depleted T cells, or T cells provided the cDNA or gDNA that made up the material.

Followed over time, Seattle patients had been enrolled while infection was active. Input material: peripheral blood. The V call is TRBV15, the J call TRBJ2-7; D call uncertain. This clonotype originated in a person between 65 and 79 years old with COVID-19, enrolled during active disease. CDR3 sequence (DNA): TGTGCCACCAGCAGTGACACCCTCGATTCCTACGAGCAGTACTTC. Translation: CATSSDTLDSYEQYF.